One and the same sample provided the 31 T cell receptor beta chains below, sequenced in a study of T cells after yellow fever vaccination. One entry per CDR3 protein results from TCRdb running MiXCR on the 5' RACE reads. The sample has more than 350,000 distinct CDR3 sequences, roughly 10% seen once. Material: PBMCs, obtained on the day of the first yellow fever vaccination. These TCRs come from a man aged 18 to 35 who received the YFV17D yellow fever vaccine.

This clonotype came up many times. The J gene is TRBJ2-2, the V gene TRBV12-3 or TRBV12-4, with 11 bases aligning to TRBD2. V shed 1 base, J shed 2 bases, and the junction held 3 bases outside the gene matches. The CDR3 has 17 amino acids. The CDR3 is CASSLGGLAANTGELFF. In DNA form, the CDR3 reads TGTGCCAGCAGTTTAGGGGGACTAGCGGCCAACACCGGGGAGCTGTTTTTT.

The chain joins TRBV5-6 to TRBJ2-2; D call uncertain. Trimming took off 0 bases at V and 8 bases at J, with 17 bases between the two ends. CDR1 and CDR2 (germline): SGHDT, YYEEEE. The CDR3 is 16 residues long. This CDR3 reads CASSLASAGTWGELFF. The CDR3 region has the DNA TGTGCCAGCAGCTTGGCCTCTGCAGGCACATGGGGGGAGCTGTTTTTT.

This clonotype was seen only a few times. The chain couples TRBV5-8 to TRBJ1-5; D ambiguous. Trimming left V 0 bases short and J 0 bases short, with 7 bases between. This CDR3 contains 15 residues. CDR1 SGHTS and CDR2 YDEGEE come from the germline V gene. CDR3 sequence reads: CASSLGVYSNQPQHF. The CDR3 coding sequence is TGTGCCAGCAGCTTGGGAGTGTATAGCAATCAGCCCCAGCATTTT.

The chain is built from TRBV7-9 and TRBJ1-2, with TRBD1 matching 8 bases. This CDR3 contains 16 residues. V was pared by 6 bases and J by 1 base, with 10 bases of the junction left unmatched. The V gene's germline CDR1 is SEHNR and CDR2 FQNEAQ (reference sequence). Here the CDR3 reads CASRYLTGQVNYGYTF. In DNA form, the CDR3 reads TGTGCCAGCAGATATTTGACGGGACAGGTTAACTATGGCTACACCTTC.

This clonotype was counted a few times. This rearrangement joins TRBV10-3 to TRBJ1-5; 12 bases match TRBD1. This CDR3 comprises 14 residues. V was clipped by 10 bases and J by 4 bases; unmatched bases: 5. Germline CDR1 is ENHRY and CDR2 is SYGVKD. In DNA, the CDR3 is TGTGCCACCGGGACAGGGGGCAGGAATCAGCCCCAGCATTTT. It yields the protein CATGTGGRNQPQHF.

This clonotype showed up many times. This chain connects TRBV4-3 to TRBJ2-3, with no clear D. The ends were cut back, 3 bases at V and 2 bases at J, with 9 bases in the middle. Germline CDR1 is LGHNA and CDR2 is YSLEER. This CDR3 is built from 14 residues. CDR3 in amino acids: CASSQDPNTDTQYF. CDR3 nucleotide sequence: TGCGCCAGCAGCCAGGACCCTAACACAGATACGCAGTATTTT.

Only a few counts were recorded for this clonotype. The V call is TRBV7-2, the J call TRBJ2-7, with D possibly TRBD2 on 6 matching bases. From germline, CDR1 is SGHTA and CDR2 FQGNSA. The CDR3 runs 14 residues. V was clipped by 4 bases and J by 1 base, with 11 bases between them. The CDR3 region is CASSYSGLSYEQYV. CDR3 DNA: TGTGCCAGCAGCTATTCGGGACTTTCCTACGAGCAGTACGTC.

This clonotype was counted only a few times. This chain joins TRBV20-1 and TRBJ2-3; D might be TRBD2 (6 bases). V was clipped by 1 base and J by 2 bases, with 13 bases between them. The CDR3 runs to 15 residues. The V gene's germline CDR1 is DFQATT and CDR2 SNEGSKA (reference sequence). The CDR3 region has the DNA TGCAGTGCTAGAGCGGGGCGGGGACCCACAGATACGCAGTATTTT. Protein sequence: CSARAGRGPTDTQYF.

This clonotype was counted between two and nine times. This chain links TRBV7-8 with TRBJ2-5; 9 positions match TRBD2. Germline V gene lookup returns CDR1 SGHVS and CDR2 FQNEAQ. This CDR3 is 15 amino acids long. The trim removed 3 bases at V and 5 bases at J, leaving 7 bases unmatched. CDR3 DNA sequence: TGTGCCAGCAGCTTTTGGCGGGGGGGGGTTGAGACCCAGTACTTC. It translates to CASSFWRGGVETQYF.

This clonotype has a handful of counts. The V gene is TRBV10-2, the J gene TRBJ2-5; D tentatively reads TRBD1 or TRBD2 (6 bases each). The CDR3 length is 13 residues. The germline gives CDR1 WSHSY, CDR2 SAAADI. Trimming pared 6 bases from V and 2 bases from J, leaving 10 bases between. CDR3 loop: CASSGGGQETQYF. For the CDR3, the DNA is TGCGCCAGCAGCGGGGGCGGGCAAGAGACCCAGTACTTC.

This clonotype has only a few counts. Since a much larger clone is just one base distant, this may be a read error. This chain joins TRBV20-1 and TRBJ2-1; 9 nucleotides agree with TRBD2. Germline lookup yields CDR1 DFQATT and CDR2 SNEGSKA (reference sequence). The CDR3 runs to 16 residues. CDR3 in amino acids: CCARGSSGETYNEQFF. The CDR3, as DNA: TGCTGTGCTAGAGGTTCTAGCGGGGAGACCTACAATGAGCAGTTCTTC.

The sample holds a few counts of this clonotype. This chain links TRBV5-1 with TRBJ2-1, with 7 bases matching TRBD1. Germline V gives CDR1 SGHRS, CDR2 YFSETQ. V dropped 4 bases and J dropped 8; count of bases not matched to a gene: 12. This CDR3 contains 15 residues. CDR3 protein: CASSATGNSGYEQFF. The CDR3 DNA reads TGCGCCAGCAGCGCGACAGGGAACAGCGGCTATGAGCAGTTCTTC.

This rearrangement joins TRBV7-6 to TRBJ2-1; D tentatively reads TRBD1 or TRBD2 (6 bases each). Germline CDR1 SGHVS, CDR2 FNYEAQ. Trimming removed 4 bases from V and 5 bases from J, with 15 bases in between. The CDR3 runs 15 residues. Here the CDR3 reads CASSSYQGRNNEQFF. CDR3 nucleotides: TGTGCCAGCAGCTCGTACCAGGGGAGGAACAATGAGCAGTTCTTC.

This clonotype has just a few counts. The chain links TRBV9 to TRBJ2-2; D uncertain. The CDR3 runs to 14 residues. With 1 base removed from V and 3 bases from J, the gap between germline ends came to 7 bases. Germline CDR1 is SGDLS and CDR2 is YYNGEE. CDR3: CASSVRTDTGELFF. Here the CDR3 DNA reads TGTGCCAGCAGCGTAAGAACAGACACCGGGGAGCTGTTTTTT.

The CDR3 DNA reads as TGTGCCAGCAGCCAAGATTCGAGCGGGCCGAGAGAGCAGTACGTC. This encodes CASSQDSSGPREQYV. The chain joins TRBV3-1 to TRBJ2-7; perhaps TRBD2 as D (6 bases). The CDR3 loop spans 15 amino acids. Germline V gives CDR1 LGHDT, CDR2 YNNKEL (reference sequence). Trimming took off 0 bases at V and 7 bases at J, with 16 bases between the two ends.

This clonotype was observed at least ten times. The chain links TRBV5-4 to TRBJ2-2; a weak D match, TRBD2 (5 bases). The CDR3 contains 13 residues. Between the trimmed V and J ends, which lost 0 bases and 7 bases, there was a span of 7 bases. Germline V CDR1 and CDR2: SGHNT, YYREEE (reference sequence). CDR3 DNA: TGTGCCAGCAGCTTGGGAGGGATCGGGGAGCTGTTTTTT. Translating gives CASSLGGIGELFF.

J is TRBJ2-7 and V is TRBV6-1; TRBD1 matches at 10 bases. The CDR3 sequence is 18 residues long. V lost 2 bases and J lost 7; bases outside the gene matches: 17. Germline V gene sequence: CDR1 MNHNS, CDR2 SASEGT. The CDR3 reads CASSENHLGQGYPREQYF. The CDR3 DNA is TGTGCCAGCAGTGAAAATCATTTGGGACAGGGGTACCCCCGGGAGCAGTACTTC.

The chain's CDR3 is CASSPWIGINYEQYF. The DNA of the CDR3 is TGTGCCAGCAGCCCCTGGATCGGGATTAACTACGAGCAGTACTTC. This sequence joins TRBV7-9 and TRBJ2-7, with D perhaps TRBD2 (5 bases). Germline V CDR1 and CDR2: SEHNR, FQNEAQ (reference sequence). V lost 5 bases, J lost 3 bases, and 17 bases lay in between. CDR3 length: 15 residues.

There are a few counts of this clonotype. The V gene is TRBV29-1, the J gene TRBJ1-1; no clear D gene. The germline V gene encodes CDR1 SQVTM and CDR2 ANQGSEA. The CDR3 has 10 amino acids. V dropped 7 bases and J dropped 6 bases, with 9 bases sitting between them. The chain's CDR3 is CSAASAEAFF. The CDR3 DNA sequence: TGCAGCGCGGCGTCGGCTGAAGCTTTCTTT.

In this sample, this clonotype turned up a few times. The chain joins TRBV7-9 to TRBJ1-4; D is unclear. The V end lost 5 bases, the J end lost 5 bases, and 15 bases lay between the germline ends. The CDR3 spans 15 residues. The germline CDR1 and CDR2 sequences are SEHNR and FQNEAQ (reference sequence). CDR3: CASSPDGIRNEKLFF. The CDR3 DNA reads as TGTGCCAGCAGCCCTGACGGAATCAGAAATGAAAAACTGTTTTTT.

A remark on this clonotype: Given a much more abundant clone one base away, this may be a read error. The V and J genes are TRBV28 and TRBJ2-3; tentatively, D is TRBD1 (5 bases). Between the trimmed V and J ends, which lost 6 bases and 6 bases, there was a span of 16 bases. Germline CDR1 is MDHEN and CDR2 is SYDVKM. The CDR3 sequence is 14 residues long. CDR3 coding DNA: TGTGCCAGCAGGATGGCTTCAGGGTTCGATACGCAGTATTTT. It specifies CASRMASGFDTQYF.

This clonotype was seen a few times. The J gene is TRBJ2-5, the V gene TRBV29-1, with 7 bases identical to TRBD2. CDR1 and CDR2 from the germline V gene are SQVTM and ANQGSEA. This CDR3 is 14 amino acids long. The junction had 7 bases not matched to a gene; V was cut back by 4 bases and J by 2 bases. The CDR3 sequence is CSVALWGGQETQYF. CDR3 sequence (DNA): TGCAGCGTTGCCCTCTGGGGGGGACAAGAGACCCAGTACTTC.

In DNA, the CDR3 is TGCGCCAGCAGCCAAGCGGGTGCGCGGGGGGGAAGGGTGCAGTTCTTC. It codes for CASSQAGARGGRVQFF. The V and J genes are TRBV4-3 and TRBJ2-1, with TRBD2 matching 9 bases. With 1 base clipped from V and 12 bases from J, the junction kept 13 bases outside the gene matches. This CDR3 has 16 amino acids. From germline, CDR1 is LGHNA and CDR2 YSLEER.

The genes are TRBV18 and TRBJ2-4, with D perhaps TRBD1 or TRBD2 (5 bases each). V lost 3 bases to trimming and J lost 8 bases, with 11 bases between them. This CDR3 spans 13 amino acids. Germline lookup yields CDR1 KGHSH and CDR2 LQKENI. The CDR3 protein is CASSPRGYDIQYF. In DNA form, the CDR3 reads TGTGCCAGCTCACCCCGGGGCTATGACATTCAGTACTTC. The full variable domain, in which reference TRBV18 and TRBJ2-4 provide the parts outside the CDR3, is NAGVMQNPRHLVRRRGQEARLRCSPMKGHSHVYWYRQLPEEGLKFMVYLQKENIIDESGMPKERFSAEFPKEGPSILRIQQVVRGDSAAYFCASSPRGYDIQYFGAGTRLSVL.

The chain couples TRBV24-1 to TRBJ1-5; D remains unclear. Trimming took 4 bases from V and 0 from J, leaving 6 bases between them. Germline V lookup: CDR1 KGHDR, CDR2 SFDVKD. There are 14 residues in the CDR3. The CDR3 region is CATSEPNSNQPQHF. DNA for the CDR3: TGTGCCACCAGTGAGCCCAATAGCAATCAGCCCCAGCATTTT.

This clonotype was seen a handful of times. This chain connects TRBV4-2 to TRBJ2-3, with 11 bases that match TRBD1. There are 16 residues in the CDR3. V dropped 1 base and J dropped 2; count of bases not matched to a gene: 2. Looked up from germline, CDR1 is LGHNA and CDR2 is YNFKEQ. The CDR3 sequence is CASSQGDRGITDTQYF. In DNA form, the CDR3 reads TGTGCCAGCAGCCAAGGGGACAGGGGGATCACAGATACGCAGTATTTT.

This clonotype was found a few times. The chain joins TRBV12-3 or TRBV12-4 to TRBJ1-5; TRBD1 matches 8 bases. This CDR3 comprises 16 residues. Trimming cost V 4 bases and J 7 bases; bases outside gene matches: 12. CDR3 in DNA: TGTGCCAGCAGTTCCCTGGGACAGGTAGGAGGGCAGCCCCAGCATTTT. Protein: CASSSLGQVGGQPQHF.

The chain recombines TRBV11-2 with TRBJ2-5; D unclear. Germline loops: CDR1 SGHAT, CDR2 FQNNGV. CDR3 length: 11 amino acids. Trimming removed 4 bases at V and 5 bases at J, with 5 bases between. The CDR3 protein is CASSYHETQYF. CDR3 DNA sequence: TGTGCCAGCAGCTATCATGAGACCCAGTACTTC.

The gene calls are TRBV5-1 and TRBJ2-1; D may be TRBD2 (5 bases). This CDR3 has 12 residues. The V gene lost 4 bases and the J gene lost 7 bases, with 9 bases spanning the gap. Germline V gives CDR1 SGHRS, CDR2 YFSETQ. CDR3 protein: CASSPVANEQFF. DNA of the CDR3: TGCGCCAGCAGCCCCGTAGCGAATGAGCAGTTCTTC.

The chain is built from TRBV11-2 and TRBJ1-6; D gene ambiguous. The CDR3 is 18 residues long. The V end lost 2 bases, the J end lost 8 bases, and 22 bases lay between the germline ends. CDR1 is SGHAT and CDR2 is FQNNGV in the germline V gene. The CDR3 DNA follows: TGTGCCAGCAGCTTAAGTGCAGCTCTTCAGCCAAGGGATTCACCCCTCCACTTT. This gives the protein CASSLSAALQPRDSPLHF.

The sample holds a few counts of this clonotype. The chain is built from TRBV11-2 and TRBJ2-7; D is possibly TRBD2 (5 bases). The CDR3 is 14 amino acids. The germline CDR1 and CDR2 sequences are SGHAT and FQNNGV. The V end was cut by 0 bases, the J end by 3 bases, with 9 bases between. The DNA for the CDR3 is TGTGCCAGCAGCTTAGATGGGAGCAACTACGAGCAGTACTTC. It is translated as CASSLDGSNYEQYF.